This TCR beta chain was sequenced in a study of OX40 agonist ivuxolimab in advanced cancers. Study details: The dose of intravenous ivuxolimab that patients received every 2 weeks ranged from 0.01 to 10 mg/kg. Participants averaged approximately 65 years of age (range about 23 to 80) and were around 83% male. Study outcomes and limitations: Both CD4+ and CD8+ T cell populations in blood had undergone clonal expansion by week 6 at 0.1 to 3.0 mg/kg. CD8+ T cells averaged more expanded clones than CD4+.

About this clone: No antigen is known for it.

Only in-frame clones appear in the TCRdb table, and some are missing; sequencing was by immunoSEQ multiplex PCR. The repertoire holds over 70,000 clones, with about nine tenths as singletons. Trimming removed 2 bases from V and 8 bases from J; junction bases left unmatched: 5. The CDR3 has 16 amino acids. CDR1 and CDR2 from the germline V gene are LNHDA and SQIVND (reference sequence). This sequence was found in an adult with an advanced solid tumor such as melanoma, head and neck, liver or kidney cancer. The chain carries TRBV19 and TRBJ2-1, with 14 bases aligning to TRBD2. The starting material was CD4+ or CD8+ T cells sorted from blood, obtained in a trial of the OX40 agonist ivuxolimab. The CDR3 spells CASSITGTSGSDEQFF. The DNA of the CDR3 is TGTGCCAGTAGTATAACCGGGACTAGCGGGAGTGATGAGCAGTTCTTC.